The rows below give T cell receptor beta chains drawn from one sample of a study of cytomegalovirus exposure and HLA in healthy donors. Here immunoSEQ multiplex PCR was the method, and the copy in TCRdb shows in-frame clones only, minus some. The sample shows about 210,000 clones, approximately 83% of them seen only once. Sequenced input: PBMCs. These TCRs come from a woman between 45 and 60 years old in good health and CMV-seropositive. The CDR3 runs from the conserved cysteine through the conserved F or W. D genes are given only for firm matches. Where a row states a size, it is once, few, many or the class of an expanded clone; other rows omit it.

j_call clone_size d_call v_call cdr3_aa cdr3_nt
TRBJ1-5 once TRBD1 TRBV19 CASSDDRAQPQHF TGTGCCAGTAGTGATGACAGGGCCCAGCCCCAGCATTTT
TRBJ2-5 NA NA TRBV4-1 CASSQARGLDSQETQYF TGCGCCAGCAGCCAAGCAAGAGGCCTCGACAGTCAAGAGACCCAGTACTTC
TRBJ2-7 few TRBD2 TRBV7-2 CASSLVAGDEQYF TGTGCCAGCAGCTTGGTAGCGGGGGACGAGCAGTACTTC
TRBJ2-2 NA TRBD1 TRBV28 CASNQGASTGELFF TGTGCCAGCAACCAGGGGGCGAGCACCGGGGAGCTGTTTTTT
TRBJ1-3 NA TRBD1 TRBV7-8 CASSNNPGQISGNTIYF TGTGCCAGCAGCAATAATCCGGGACAGATCTCTGGAAACACCATATATTTT
TRBJ2-7 NA NA TRBV7-2 CASSFSGSSYEQYF TGTGCCAGCAGTTTTTCGGGGAGCTCCTACGAGCAGTACTTC
TRBJ1-1 NA NA TRBV5-1 CASSPGLTGMNTEAFF TGCGCCAGCAGCCCGGGACTAACCGGCATGAACACTGAAGCTTTCTTT
TRBJ1-6 NA TRBD1 TRBV5-4 CASSTGTGYNSPLHF TGTGCCAGCAGCACCGGGACAGGCTATAATTCACCCCTCCACTTT
TRBJ2-3 NA NA TRBV6-5 CASSYGVTSTDTQYF TGTGCCAGCAGTTACGGAGTGACTAGCACAGATACGCAGTATTTT
TRBJ2-7 NA TRBD1 TRBV6-1 CASSELVGTGGYEQYF TGTGCCAGCAGTGAGTTGGTCGGGACAGGGGGCTACGAGCAGTACTTC
TRBJ1-2 NA NA TRBV19 CASSIVLPVGGYGYTF TGTGCCAGTAGTATAGTTCTTCCGGTCGGTGGCTATGGCTACACCTTC
TRBJ1-2 NA NA TRBV9 CASSVESQSPNYGYTF TGTGCCAGCAGCGTAGAGTCCCAGTCCCCGAACTATGGCTACACCTTC
TRBJ1-1 NA NA TRBV6-4 CASSGMAGTEAFF TGTGCCAGCAGTGGTATGGCAGGGACTGAAGCTTTCTTT
TRBJ1-6 NA NA TRBV7-6 CASSLGINSPLHF TGTGCCAGCAGCTTGGGCATCAATTCACCCCTCCACTTT
TRBJ2-5 NA TRBD2 TRBV9 CASSVTSGGGDQYF TGTGCCAGCAGCGTAACTAGCGGGGGTGGGGACCAGTACTTC
TRBJ2-5 NA NA TRBV21-1 CASSKTGRGEIGSVSQYF TGTGCCAGCAGCAAAACGGGGCGGGGGGAAATAGGGTCAGTGTCCCAGTACTTC
TRBJ1-1 NA NA TRBV7-9 CASSGVGGARDTEAFF TGTGCCAGCAGCGGGGTCGGGGGGGCTAGGGACACTGAAGCTTTCTTT
TRBJ1-2 NA TRBD1 TRBV2 CASRGDSHGYTF TGTGCCAGCAGAGGGGACAGCCATGGCTACACCTTC
TRBJ2-1 NA TRBD1 TRBV6-1 CASSELSGTGGNEQFF TGTGCCAGCAGTGAACTATCCGGGACAGGTGGAAATGAGCAGTTCTTC
TRBJ2-7 NA NA TRBV10-3 CAISLGTNYEQYF TGTGCCATCTCCCTGGGGACAAACTACGAGCAGTACTTC
TRBJ2-3 few TRBD2 TRBV15 CATSGSGGHSDTQYF TGTGCCACCAGCGGTAGCGGGGGACACTCAGATACGCAGTATTTT
TRBJ2-1 NA NA TRBV4-1 CASSRTVNEQFF TGCGCCAGCAGCCGGACAGTGAATGAGCAGTTCTTC
TRBJ2-4 few TRBD1 TRBV6-4 CASSQGGQGGNIQYF TGTGCCAGCAGTCAAGGCGGACAGGGCGGAAACATTCAGTACTTC
TRBJ1-6 NA TRBD1 TRBV25-1 CASSLSGTGFNSPLHF TGTGCCAGCAGTCTCTCCGGGACAGGGTTTAATTCACCCCTCCACTTT
TRBJ2-3 NA TRBD1 TRBV11-2 CASSLRGLSTDTQYF TGTGCCAGCAGCTTAAGGGGGCTGAGCACAGATACGCAGTATTTT
TRBJ2-7 few TRBD1 TRBV4-3 CASSPTVSGQGAVEQYF TGCGCCAGCAGCCCAACCGTCTCAGGACAGGGGGCAGTGGAGCAGTACTTC
TRBJ2-2 NA TRBD2 TRBV4-2 CASSQDKGRGTGTGELFF TGTGCCAGCAGCCAAGATAAGGGGAGGGGCACGGGTACCGGGGAGCTGTTTTTT
TRBJ2-5 NA TRBD2 TRBV5-1 CASSKGLAGQETQYF TGCGCCAGCAGCAAGGGACTAGCGGGGCAAGAGACCCAGTACTTC
TRBJ2-1 NA NA TRBV2 CATRSSSYNEQFF TGTGCCACCAGGTCGAGCTCCTACAATGAGCAGTTCTTC
TRBJ1-5 NA NA TRBV7-9 CASSTNQPQHF TGTGCCAGCAGCACAAATCAGCCCCAGCATTTT
TRBJ1-1 NA NA TRBV5-8 CASSLAKGTRNTEAFF TGTGCCAGCAGCTTGGCCAAAGGGACACGGAACACTGAAGCTTTCTTT
TRBJ2-2 NA NA TRBV5-1 CASRLGSTGELFF TGCGCCAGCAGATTGGGCAGCACCGGGGAGCTGTTTTTT
TRBJ2-7 NA TRBD2 TRBV7-9 CSSSWGASGDSYEQYF TGTTCCAGCAGCTGGGGGGCTAGCGGGGATTCCTACGAGCAGTACTTC
TRBJ1-1 few TRBD1 TRBV5-1 CASSTLTGVNTEAFF TGCGCCAGCAGCACCCTGACAGGGGTGAACACTGAAGCTTTCTTT
TRBJ1-1 NA TRBD1 TRBV25-1 CASSAPTPGRGRRAFF TGTGCCAGCAGTGCGCCCACGCCGGGCAGGGGGCGCCGAGCTTTCTTT
TRBJ1-2 NA NA TRBV19 CASSIRAPLNGYTF TGTGCCAGTAGTATCCGAGCGCCTTTGAATGGCTACACCTTC
TRBJ2-4 NA TRBD2 TRBV6-1 CASSEVAGGQNIQYF TGTGCCAGCAGTGAAGTGGCGGGGGGGCAAAACATTCAGTACTTC
TRBJ2-6 NA TRBD1 TRBV9 CASSWTGSGANVLTF TGTGCCAGCAGCTGGACAGGGTCTGGGGCCAACGTCCTGACTTTC
TRBJ1-5 NA TRBD1 TRBV18 CASSLTGGNQPQHF TGTGCCAGCTCACTCACAGGGGGTAATCAGCCCCAGCATTTT
TRBJ1-5 NA NA TRBV4-1 CASSHPPGNQPQHF TGCGCCAGCAGCCATCCCCCGGGCAATCAGCCCCAGCATTTT
TRBJ1-2 NA NA TRBV30 CAWERGGYTF TGTGCCTGGGAGCGGGGAGGCTACACCTTC
TRBJ2-7 NA TRBD1 TRBV30 CAWKFGTGYSYEQYF TGTGCCTGGAAATTCGGGACAGGTTACTCCTACGAGCAGTACTTC
TRBJ2-2 NA TRBD1 TRBV7-2 CASSSGQGRSGELFF TGTGCCAGCAGTTCCGGACAGGGGCGAAGCGGGGAGCTGTTTTTT
TRBJ1-2 NA NA TRBV6-4 CASSPDINYGYTF TGTGCCAGCAGCCCAGATATTAACTATGGCTACACCTTC
TRBJ2-5 NA TRBD2 TRBV5-1 CASSLELAGRETQYF TGCGCCAGCAGCTTGGAACTAGCGGGGCGGGAGACCCAGTACTTC
TRBJ1-1 NA TRBD1 TRBV7-3 CASSLHGRGRRVTEAFF TGTGCCAGCAGCTTACACGGGAGGGGGCGGAGGGTCACTGAAGCTTTCTTT
TRBJ1-2 NA NA TRBV5-4 CASSLAAIFGYTF TGTGCCAGCAGCTTGGCCGCGATATTTGGCTACACCTTC
TRBJ1-2 NA NA TRBV6-5 CASSYSGGGGYTF TGTGCCAGCAGTTACTCGGGCGGGGGCGGCTACACCTTC
TRBJ1-1 NA NA TRBV6-1 CATPDAGAGTEAFF TGTGCCACCCCCGATGCAGGGGCGGGCACTGAAGCTTTCTTT
TRBJ1-5 NA NA TRBV28 CASSFWGGNQPQHF TGTGCCAGCAGTTTCTGGGGGGGCAATCAGCCCCAGCATTTT
TRBJ1-2 few TRBD1 TRBV6-6 CASSSDRGYGYTF TGTGCCAGCAGCTCGGACAGGGGCTATGGCTACACCTTC
TRBJ2-7 NA NA TRBV19 CASSIGVTPPYEQYF TGTGCCAGTAGTATAGGCGTCACCCCCCCCTACGAGCAGTACTTC
TRBJ1-2 NA NA TRBV11-1 CASSRAGTSVYGYTF TGTGCCAGCAGCAGAGCCGGGACATCCGTTTATGGCTACACCTTC
TRBJ1-1 NA NA TRBV30 CAWSRGGGTEAFF TGTGCCTGGAGTAGGGGGGGCGGAACTGAAGCTTTCTTT
TRBJ1-5 NA TRBD1 TRBV29-1 CSAQTGNQPQHF TGCAGCGCGCAGACAGGGAATCAGCCCCAGCATTTT
TRBJ1-2 NA NA TRBV18 CASSLTEHYGYTF TGTGCCAGCTCACTGACTGAACACTATGGCTACACCTTC
TRBJ2-1 NA TRBD1 TRBV27 CASSPRQGGNNEQFF TGTGCCAGCAGTCCCCGACAGGGGGGGAACAATGAGCAGTTCTTC
TRBJ1-1 NA NA TRBV18 CASSPTLTGKNTEAFF TGTGCCAGCTCACCTACTTTAACAGGGAAGAACACTGAAGCTTTCTTT